The subject of this entry is one T cell receptor beta chain. Sequenced by immunoSEQ multiplex PCR; TCRdb stores in-frame clones only, minus some. This sample carries under 250,000 clones, more than 70% of them seen once, and the ten largest clones take roughly 8.8%. These data belong to a study of blood T cell repertoires in COVID-19. V lost 7 bases and J 3 bases, leaving 15 bases between the germline ends. Germline assignment: CDR1 WSHSY and CDR2 SAAADI. The CDR3 covers 14 residues. The chain couples TRBV10-2 to TRBJ1-1; TRBD1 might be the D (6 bases). The sequencing input was peripheral blood. The sequence came from a woman aged 50 to 65 with acute or convalescent COVID-19. The CDR3 bases are TGCGCCAGCAAGGGAGGGGGGGGGTACACTGAAGCTTTCTTT. This gives the protein CASKGGGGYTEAFF.